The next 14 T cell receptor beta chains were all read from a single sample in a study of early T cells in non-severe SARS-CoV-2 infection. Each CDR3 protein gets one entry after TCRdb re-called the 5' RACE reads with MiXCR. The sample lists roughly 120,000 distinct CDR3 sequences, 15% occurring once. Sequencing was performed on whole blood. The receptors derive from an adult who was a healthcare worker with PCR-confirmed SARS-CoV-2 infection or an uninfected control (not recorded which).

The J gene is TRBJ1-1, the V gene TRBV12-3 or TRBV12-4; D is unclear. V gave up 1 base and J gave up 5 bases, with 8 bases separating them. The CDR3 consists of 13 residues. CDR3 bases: TGTGCCAGCAGTTTAGAGGGATCGACTGAAGCTTTCTTT. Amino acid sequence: CASSLEGSTEAFF.

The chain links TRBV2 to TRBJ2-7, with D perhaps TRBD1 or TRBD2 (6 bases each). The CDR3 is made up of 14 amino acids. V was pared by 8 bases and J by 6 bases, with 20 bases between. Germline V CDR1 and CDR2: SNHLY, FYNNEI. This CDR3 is CASGLWGASSEQYF. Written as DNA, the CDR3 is TGTGCCAGCGGTTTATGGGGGGCCTCTAGCGAGCAGTACTTC. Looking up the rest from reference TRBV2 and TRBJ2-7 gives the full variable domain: EPEVTQTPSHQVTQMGQEVILRCVPISNHLYFYWYRQILGQKVEFLVSFYNNEISEKSEIFDDQFSVERPDGSNFTLKIRSTKLEDSAMYFCASGLWGASSEQYFGPGTRLTVT.

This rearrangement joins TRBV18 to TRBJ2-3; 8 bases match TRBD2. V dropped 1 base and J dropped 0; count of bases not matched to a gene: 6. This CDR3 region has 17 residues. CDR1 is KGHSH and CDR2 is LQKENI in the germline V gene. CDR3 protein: CASSPRASGSSTDTQYF. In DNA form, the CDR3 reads TGTGCCAGCTCACCACGGGCTAGCGGGTCTAGCACAGATACGCAGTATTTT.

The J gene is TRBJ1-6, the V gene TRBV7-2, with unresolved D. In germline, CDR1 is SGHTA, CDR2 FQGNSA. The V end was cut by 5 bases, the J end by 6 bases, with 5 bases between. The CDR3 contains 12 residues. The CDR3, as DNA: TGTGCCAGCAGCACCCGTAATTCACCCCTCCACTTT. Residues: CASSTRNSPLHF. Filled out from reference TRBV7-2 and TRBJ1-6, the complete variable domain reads GAGVSQSPSNKVTEKGKDVELRCDPISGHTALYWYRQSLGQGLEFLIYFQGNSAPDKSGLPSDRFSAERTGGSVSTLTIQRTQQEDSAVYLCASSTRNSPLHFGNGTRLTVT.

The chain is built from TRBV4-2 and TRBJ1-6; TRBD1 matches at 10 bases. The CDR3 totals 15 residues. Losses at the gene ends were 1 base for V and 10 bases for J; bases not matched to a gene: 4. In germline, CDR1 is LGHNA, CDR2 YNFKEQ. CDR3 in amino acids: CASSQVGQGKSPLHF. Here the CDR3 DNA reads TGTGCCAGCAGCCAAGTGGGACAGGGGAAATCACCCCTCCACTTT.

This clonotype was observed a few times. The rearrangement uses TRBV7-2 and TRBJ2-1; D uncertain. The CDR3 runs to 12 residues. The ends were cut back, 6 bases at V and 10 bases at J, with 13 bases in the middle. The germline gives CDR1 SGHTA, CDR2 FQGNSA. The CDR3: CASSPYLGEQFF. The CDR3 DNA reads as TGTGCCAGCAGTCCCTACCTAGGAGAGCAGTTCTTC.

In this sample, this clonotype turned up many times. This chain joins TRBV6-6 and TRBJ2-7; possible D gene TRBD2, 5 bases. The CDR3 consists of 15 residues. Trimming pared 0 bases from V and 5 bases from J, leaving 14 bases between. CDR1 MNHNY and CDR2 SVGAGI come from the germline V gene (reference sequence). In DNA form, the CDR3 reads TGTGCCAGCAGTTACTCGAAGGGAGTCGGGGACGAGCAGTACTTC. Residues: CASSYSKGVGDEQYF.

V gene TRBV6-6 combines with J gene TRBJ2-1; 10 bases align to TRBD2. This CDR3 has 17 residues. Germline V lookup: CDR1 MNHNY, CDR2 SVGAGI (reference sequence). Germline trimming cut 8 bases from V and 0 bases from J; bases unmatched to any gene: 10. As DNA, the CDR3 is TGTGCCAGCGGGGCTAGCGGGGGCATTAGCTCCTACAATGAGCAGTTCTTC. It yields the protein CASGASGGISSYNEQFF.

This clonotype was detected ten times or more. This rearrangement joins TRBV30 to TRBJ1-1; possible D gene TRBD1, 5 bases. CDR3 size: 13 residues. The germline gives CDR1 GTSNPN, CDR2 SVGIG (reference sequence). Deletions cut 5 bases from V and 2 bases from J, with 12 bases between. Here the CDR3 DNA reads TGTGCCTGGGTTCTAGACAGAAACACTGAAGCTTTCTTT. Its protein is CAWVLDRNTEAFF.

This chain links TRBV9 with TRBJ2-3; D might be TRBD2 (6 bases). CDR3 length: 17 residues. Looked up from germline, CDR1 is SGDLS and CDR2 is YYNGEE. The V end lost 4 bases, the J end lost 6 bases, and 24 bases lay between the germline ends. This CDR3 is CASSHNLKRRASDTQYF. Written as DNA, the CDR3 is TGTGCCAGCAGCCACAACCTTAAGCGGAGGGCATCGGATACGCAGTATTTT.

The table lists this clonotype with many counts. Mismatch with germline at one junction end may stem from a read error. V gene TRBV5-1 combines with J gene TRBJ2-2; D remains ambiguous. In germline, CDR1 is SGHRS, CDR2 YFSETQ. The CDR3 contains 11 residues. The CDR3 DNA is TGTGCCAGCAGCTTAGCCGGGGAGCTGTTTTTT. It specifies CASSLAGELFF.

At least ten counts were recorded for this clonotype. CDR3 loop: CSARGTGGAYNEQFF. In DNA, the CDR3 is TGCAGTGCTAGAGGGACCGGGGGGGCCTACAATGAGCAGTTCTTC. The rearrangement joins TRBV20-1 to TRBJ2-1, with 8 bases identical to TRBD2. Trimming at V came to 1 base and at J to 2 bases, leaving 4 bases not matched to a gene. The CDR3 has 15 amino acids. Germline-derived CDR1 and CDR2 are DFQATT and SNEGSKA (reference sequence).

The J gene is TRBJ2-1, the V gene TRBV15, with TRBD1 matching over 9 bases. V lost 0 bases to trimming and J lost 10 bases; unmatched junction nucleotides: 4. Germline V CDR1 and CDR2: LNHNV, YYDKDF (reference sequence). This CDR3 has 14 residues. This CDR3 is CATSREGTGREQFF. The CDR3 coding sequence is TGTGCCACCAGCAGAGAAGGGACAGGGCGAGAGCAGTTCTTC.

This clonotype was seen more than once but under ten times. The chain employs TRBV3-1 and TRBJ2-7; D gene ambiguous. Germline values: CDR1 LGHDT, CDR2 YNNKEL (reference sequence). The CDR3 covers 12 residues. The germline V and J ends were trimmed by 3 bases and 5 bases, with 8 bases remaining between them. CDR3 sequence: CASSQALDEQYF. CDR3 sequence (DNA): TGTGCCAGCAGCCAGGCGCTGGACGAGCAGTACTTC.